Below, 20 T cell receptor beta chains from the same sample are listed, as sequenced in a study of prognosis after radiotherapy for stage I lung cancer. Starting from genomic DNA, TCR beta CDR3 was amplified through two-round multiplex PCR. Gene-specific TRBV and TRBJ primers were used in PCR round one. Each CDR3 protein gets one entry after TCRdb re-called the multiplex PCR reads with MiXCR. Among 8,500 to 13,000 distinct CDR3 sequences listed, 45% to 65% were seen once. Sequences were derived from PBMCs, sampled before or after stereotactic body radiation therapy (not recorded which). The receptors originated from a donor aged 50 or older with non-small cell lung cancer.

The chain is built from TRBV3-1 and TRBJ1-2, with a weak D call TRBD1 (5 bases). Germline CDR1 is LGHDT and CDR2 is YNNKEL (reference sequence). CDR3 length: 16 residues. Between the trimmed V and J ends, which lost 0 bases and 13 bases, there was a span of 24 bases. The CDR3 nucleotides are TGTGCCAGCAGCCAAGATCTAAGAACGGACCCCTATGGGGGCACCTTC. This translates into CASSQDLRTDPYGGTF.

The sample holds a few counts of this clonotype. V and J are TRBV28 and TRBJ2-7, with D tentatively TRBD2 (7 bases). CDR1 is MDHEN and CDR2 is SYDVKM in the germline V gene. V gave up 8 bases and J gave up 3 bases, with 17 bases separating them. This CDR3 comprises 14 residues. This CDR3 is CASGGTQRDYEQYF. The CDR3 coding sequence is TGTGCCAGCGGCGGGACACAGCGGGACTACGAGCAGTACTTC.

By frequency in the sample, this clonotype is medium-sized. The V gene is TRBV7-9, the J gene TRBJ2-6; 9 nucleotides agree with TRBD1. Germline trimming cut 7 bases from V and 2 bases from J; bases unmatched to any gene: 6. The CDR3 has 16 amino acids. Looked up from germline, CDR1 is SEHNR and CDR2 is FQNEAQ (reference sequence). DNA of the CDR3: TGTGCCAGCAAAGGGACAGGGCCTACTGGGGCCAACGTCCTGACTTTC. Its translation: CASKGTGPTGANVLTF. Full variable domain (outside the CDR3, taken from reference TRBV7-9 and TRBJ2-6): DTGVSQNPRHKITKRGQNVTFRCDPISEHNRLYWYRQTLGQGPEFLTYFQNEAQLEKSRLLSDRFSAERPKGSFSTLEIQRTEQGDSAMYLCASKGTGPTGANVLTFGAGSRLTVL.

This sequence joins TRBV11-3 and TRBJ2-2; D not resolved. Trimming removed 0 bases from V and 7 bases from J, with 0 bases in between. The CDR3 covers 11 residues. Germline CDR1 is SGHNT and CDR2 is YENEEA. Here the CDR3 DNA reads TGTGCCAGCAGCTTAGACGGGGAGCTGTTTTTT. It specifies CASSLDGELFF.

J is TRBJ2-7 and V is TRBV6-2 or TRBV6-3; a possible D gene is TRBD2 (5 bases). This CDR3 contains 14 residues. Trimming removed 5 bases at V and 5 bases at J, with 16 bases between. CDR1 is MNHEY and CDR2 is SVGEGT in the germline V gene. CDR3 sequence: CASSARGRKDEQYF. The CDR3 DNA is TGTGCCAGCAGTGCTCGAGGGAGAAAAGACGAGCAGTACTTC.

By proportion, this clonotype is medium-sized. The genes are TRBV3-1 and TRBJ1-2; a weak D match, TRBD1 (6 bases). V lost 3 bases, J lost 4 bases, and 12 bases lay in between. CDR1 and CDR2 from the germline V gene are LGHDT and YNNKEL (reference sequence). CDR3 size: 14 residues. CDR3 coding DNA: TGTGCCAGCAGCCAGCCAGGGGAAGGCTATGGCTACACCTTC. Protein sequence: CASSQPGEGYGYTF. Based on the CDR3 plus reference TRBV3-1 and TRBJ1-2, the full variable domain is DTAVSQTPKYLVTQMGNDKSIKCEQNLGHDTMYWYKQDSKKFLKIMFSYNNKELIINETVPNRFSPKSPDKAHLNLHINSLELGDSAVYFCASSQPGEGYGYTFGSGTRLTVV.

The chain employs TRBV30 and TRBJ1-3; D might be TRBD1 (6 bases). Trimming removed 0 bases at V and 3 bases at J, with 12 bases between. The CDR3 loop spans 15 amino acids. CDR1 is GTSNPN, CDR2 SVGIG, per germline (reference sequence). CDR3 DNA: TGTGCCTGGAGTGTACTCGGGGGGCATGGAAACACCATATATTTT. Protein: CAWSVLGGHGNTIYF.

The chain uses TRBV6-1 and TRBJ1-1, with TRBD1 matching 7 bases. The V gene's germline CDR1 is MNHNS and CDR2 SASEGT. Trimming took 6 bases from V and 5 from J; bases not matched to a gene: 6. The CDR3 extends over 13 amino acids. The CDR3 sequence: CASRRQGGTEAFF. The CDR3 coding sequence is TGTGCCAGCAGACGACAGGGTGGAACTGAAGCTTTCTTT.

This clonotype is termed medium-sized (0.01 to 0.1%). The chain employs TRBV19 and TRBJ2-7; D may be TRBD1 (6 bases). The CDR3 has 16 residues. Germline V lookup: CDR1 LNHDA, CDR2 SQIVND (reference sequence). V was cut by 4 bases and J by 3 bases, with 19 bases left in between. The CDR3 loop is CASSTLQGSSDYEQYF. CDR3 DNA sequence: TGTGCCAGTAGTACCCTGCAGGGGTCCTCTGACTACGAGCAGTACTTC.

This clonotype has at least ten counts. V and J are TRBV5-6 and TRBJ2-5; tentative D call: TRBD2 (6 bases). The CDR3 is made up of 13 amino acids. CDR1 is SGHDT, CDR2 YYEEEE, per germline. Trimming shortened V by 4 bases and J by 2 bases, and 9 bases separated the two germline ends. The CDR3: CASSGGWQETQYF. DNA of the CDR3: TGTGCCAGCAGCGGGGGGTGGCAAGAGACCCAGTACTTC.

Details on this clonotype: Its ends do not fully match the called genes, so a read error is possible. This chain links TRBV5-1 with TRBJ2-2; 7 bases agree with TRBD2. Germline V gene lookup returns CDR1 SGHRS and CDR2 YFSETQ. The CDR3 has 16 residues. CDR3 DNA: TGCGCCAGTAGCTACGTGGGCGGGGGGAACACCGGGGAGCTGTTTTTT. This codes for CASSYVGGGNTGELFF.

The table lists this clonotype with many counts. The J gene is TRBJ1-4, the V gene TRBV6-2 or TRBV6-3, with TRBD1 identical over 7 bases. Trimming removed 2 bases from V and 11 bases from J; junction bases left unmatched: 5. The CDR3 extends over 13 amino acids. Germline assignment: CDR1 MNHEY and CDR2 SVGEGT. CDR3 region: CASSYAGGRKLFF. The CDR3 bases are TGTGCCAGCAGTTACGCAGGGGGAAGGAAACTGTTTTTT.

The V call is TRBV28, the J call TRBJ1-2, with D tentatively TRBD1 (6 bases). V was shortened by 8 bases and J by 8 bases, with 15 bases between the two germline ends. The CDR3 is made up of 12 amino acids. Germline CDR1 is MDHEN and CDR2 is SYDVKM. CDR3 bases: TGTGCCAGCCTTGGGGGGGCAGGAGGCTACACCTTC. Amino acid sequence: CASLGGAGGYTF.

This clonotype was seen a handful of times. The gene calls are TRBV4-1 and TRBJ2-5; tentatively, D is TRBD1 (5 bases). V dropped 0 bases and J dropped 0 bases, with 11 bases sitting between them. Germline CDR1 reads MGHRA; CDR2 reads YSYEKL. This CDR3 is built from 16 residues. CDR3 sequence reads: CASSQEGVPYQETQYF. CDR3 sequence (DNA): TGCGCCAGCAGCCAAGAAGGGGTCCCGTACCAAGAGACCCAGTACTTC.

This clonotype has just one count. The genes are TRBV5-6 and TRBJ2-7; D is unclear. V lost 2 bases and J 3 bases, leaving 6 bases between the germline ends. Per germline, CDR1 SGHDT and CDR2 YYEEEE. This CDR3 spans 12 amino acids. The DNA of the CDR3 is TGTGCCAGCAGCTTCTCCTTCTACGAGCAGTACTTC. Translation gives CASSFSFYEQYF.

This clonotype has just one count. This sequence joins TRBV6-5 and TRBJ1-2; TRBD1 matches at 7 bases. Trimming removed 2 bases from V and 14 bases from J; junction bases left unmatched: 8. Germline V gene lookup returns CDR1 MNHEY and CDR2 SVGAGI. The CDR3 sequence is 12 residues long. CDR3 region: CASSYDRVKETF. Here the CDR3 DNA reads TGTGCCAGCAGTTACGACAGGGTAAAAGAAACCTTC.

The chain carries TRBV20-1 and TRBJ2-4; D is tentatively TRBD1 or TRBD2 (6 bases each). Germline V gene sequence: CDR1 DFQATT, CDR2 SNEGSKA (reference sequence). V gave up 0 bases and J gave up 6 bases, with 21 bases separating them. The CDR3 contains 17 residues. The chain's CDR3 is CSARDMGGAGLSNIQYF. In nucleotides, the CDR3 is TGCAGTGCTAGAGATATGGGGGGCGCGGGTCTCTCAAACATTCAGTACTTC.

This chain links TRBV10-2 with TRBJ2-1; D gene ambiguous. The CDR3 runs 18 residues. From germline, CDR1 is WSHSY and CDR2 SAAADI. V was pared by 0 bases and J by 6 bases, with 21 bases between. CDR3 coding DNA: TGCGCCAGCAGTGAGTCGACTTATTTTGGGCGGAGAACCAATGAGCAGTTCTTC. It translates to CASSESTYFGRRTNEQFF.

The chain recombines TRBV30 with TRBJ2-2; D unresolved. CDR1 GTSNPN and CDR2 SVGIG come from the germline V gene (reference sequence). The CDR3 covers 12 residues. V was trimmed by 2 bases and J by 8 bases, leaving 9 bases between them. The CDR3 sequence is CAWSNGAGELFF. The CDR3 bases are TGTGCCTGGAGTAATGGAGCTGGGGAGCTGTTTTTT.

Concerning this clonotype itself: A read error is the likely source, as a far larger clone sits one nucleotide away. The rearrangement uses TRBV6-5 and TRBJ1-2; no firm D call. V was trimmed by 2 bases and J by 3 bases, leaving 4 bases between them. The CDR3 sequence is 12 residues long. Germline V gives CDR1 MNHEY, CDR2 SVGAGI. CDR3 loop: CASSYSYYGYTF. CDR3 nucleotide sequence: TGTGCCAGCAGTTACAGTTACTATGGCTACACCTTC.